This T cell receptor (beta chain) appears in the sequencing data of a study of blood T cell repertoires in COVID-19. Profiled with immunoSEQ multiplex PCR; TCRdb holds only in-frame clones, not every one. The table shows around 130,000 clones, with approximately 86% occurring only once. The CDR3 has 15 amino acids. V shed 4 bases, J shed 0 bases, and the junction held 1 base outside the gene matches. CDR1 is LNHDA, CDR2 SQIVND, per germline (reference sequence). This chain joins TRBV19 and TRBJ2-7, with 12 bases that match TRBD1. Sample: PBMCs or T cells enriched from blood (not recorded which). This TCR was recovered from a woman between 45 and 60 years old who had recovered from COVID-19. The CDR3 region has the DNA TGTGCCAGTAGTAAGGGACAGGGGGCCTCCTACGAGCAGTACTTC. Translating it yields CASSKGQGASYEQYF.